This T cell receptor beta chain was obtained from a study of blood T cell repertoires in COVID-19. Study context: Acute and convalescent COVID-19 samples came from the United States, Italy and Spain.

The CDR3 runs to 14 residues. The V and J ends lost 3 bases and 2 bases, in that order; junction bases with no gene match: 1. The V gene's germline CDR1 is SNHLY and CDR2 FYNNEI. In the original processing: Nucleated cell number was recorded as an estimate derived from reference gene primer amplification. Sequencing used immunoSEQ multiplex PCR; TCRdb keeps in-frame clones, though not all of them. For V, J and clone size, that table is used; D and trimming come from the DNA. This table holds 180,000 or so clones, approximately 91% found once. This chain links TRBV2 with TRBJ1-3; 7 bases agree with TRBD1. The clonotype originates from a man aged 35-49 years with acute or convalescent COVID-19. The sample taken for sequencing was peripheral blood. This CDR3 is CASSDGTAGNTIYF. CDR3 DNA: TGTGCCAGCAGTGACGGGACAGCTGGAAACACCATATATTTT. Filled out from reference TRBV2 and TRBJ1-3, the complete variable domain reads EPEVTQTPSHQVTQMGQEVILRCVPISNHLYFYWYRQILGQKVEFLVSFYNNEISEKSEIFDDQFSVERPDGSNFTLKIRSTKLEDSAMYFCASSDGTAGNTIYFGEGSWLTVV.